Listed below are T cell receptor beta chains from one sample, sequenced in a study of shared clonotypes between healthy human individuals. Clones were read by immunoSEQ multiplex PCR, and TCRdb kept only the in-frame ones, dropping some. The sample has a few million clones; roughly 92% are singletons. The material sequenced was naive CD4+ T cells sorted from blood. These receptors all come from a man between 18 and 29 years old in good health. Each CDR3 is given with its conserved first and last residue. Fields, in order: CDR3 length, J gene, clone size, V gene, D gene, CDR3 DNA, CDR3 protein. D genes are given only for firm matches. Size is omitted from some rows. Given values are once, few, many or a class for expanded clones.

cdr3_length: 16
j_call: TRBJ2-5
clone_size: .
v_call: TRBV7-2
d_call: TRBD1
cdr3_nt: TGTGCCAGCAGCTTAACTGGGACAGGGGGCTGGGAGACCCAGTACTTC
cdr3_aa: CASSLTGTGGWETQYF

cdr3_length: 16
j_call: TRBJ1-1
clone_size: .
v_call: TRBV27
d_call: .
cdr3_nt: TGTGCCAGCAGGATCACAAGCAGGGGAGGGAACACTGAAGCTTTCTTT
cdr3_aa: CASRITSRGGNTEAFF

cdr3_length: 15
j_call: TRBJ1-1
clone_size: .
v_call: TRBV5-1
d_call: TRBD1
cdr3_nt: TGCGCCAGCAGCTCGATGGGACAGATGAACACTGAAGCTTTCTTT
cdr3_aa: CASSSMGQMNTEAFF

cdr3_length: 13
j_call: TRBJ2-2
clone_size: .
v_call: TRBV27
d_call: .
cdr3_nt: TGTGCCAGCAGTACGACAGGCGCCGGGGAGCTGTTTTTT
cdr3_aa: CASSTTGAGELFF

cdr3_length: 13
j_call: TRBJ2-7
clone_size: .
v_call: TRBV11-2
d_call: .
cdr3_nt: TGTGCCAGCAGCTTGGAACCGACCTACGAGCAGTACTTC
cdr3_aa: CASSLEPTYEQYF

cdr3_length: 14
j_call: TRBJ2-1
clone_size: .
v_call: TRBV11-2
d_call: .
cdr3_nt: TGTGCCAGCAGCTTTTCCCGAACCTACAATGAGCAGTTCTTC
cdr3_aa: CASSFSRTYNEQFF

cdr3_length: 14
j_call: TRBJ2-1
clone_size: .
v_call: TRBV6-6
d_call: .
cdr3_nt: TGTGCCAGCAGTTACGTTGGCAACTACAATGAGCAGTTCTTC
cdr3_aa: CASSYVGNYNEQFF

cdr3_length: 15
j_call: TRBJ1-1
clone_size: .
v_call: TRBV7-8
d_call: .
cdr3_nt: TGTGCCAGCAGCTTATCCTCGATCGGGGGGACTGAAGCTTTCTTT
cdr3_aa: CASSLSSIGGTEAFF

cdr3_length: 14
j_call: TRBJ2-7
clone_size: .
v_call: TRBV11-2
d_call: TRBD2
cdr3_nt: TGTGCCAGCAGCTTAACTAGCGGGAGAGACGAGCAGTACTTC
cdr3_aa: CASSLTSGRDEQYF

cdr3_length: 14
j_call: TRBJ2-3
clone_size: once
v_call: TRBV7-9
d_call: TRBD2
cdr3_nt: TGTGCCAGCAGCTACAGCGGGGGCTCAGATACGCAGTATTTT
cdr3_aa: CASSYSGGSDTQYF

cdr3_length: 14
j_call: TRBJ1-4
clone_size: once
v_call: TRBV18
d_call: .
cdr3_nt: TGTGCCAGCTCACCCCGGCGGGGAAATGAAAAACTGTTTTTT
cdr3_aa: CASSPRRGNEKLFF

cdr3_length: 12
j_call: TRBJ1-6
clone_size: .
v_call: TRBV30
d_call: .
cdr3_nt: TGTGCCTGGTCCGAGGGGGGCGCACCCCTCCACTTT
cdr3_aa: CAWSEGGAPLHF

cdr3_length: 14
j_call: TRBJ1-2
clone_size: .
v_call: TRBV7-2
d_call: TRBD1
cdr3_nt: TGTGCCAGCAGTCGGGACAGGGGAGTGTATGGCTACACCTTC
cdr3_aa: CASSRDRGVYGYTF

cdr3_length: 15
j_call: TRBJ2-1
clone_size: .
v_call: TRBV5-4
d_call: TRBD2
cdr3_nt: TGTGCCAGCAGCTACGGGACTAGCTCCTACAATGAGCAGTTCTTC
cdr3_aa: CASSYGTSSYNEQFF

cdr3_length: 13
j_call: TRBJ2-2
clone_size: .
v_call: TRBV5-4
d_call: .
cdr3_nt: TGTGCCAGCAGCCGGGATAACACCGGGGAGCTGTTTTTT
cdr3_aa: CASSRDNTGELFF

cdr3_length: 14
j_call: TRBJ2-3
clone_size: .
v_call: TRBV25-1
d_call: TRBD2
cdr3_nt: TGTGCCAGCACCAAGGCGGGAGTGACAGATACGCAGTATTTT
cdr3_aa: CASTKAGVTDTQYF

cdr3_length: 14
j_call: TRBJ2-7
clone_size: .
v_call: TRBV28
d_call: .
cdr3_nt: TGTGCCAGCAGTTCCGAGACGCCCGAGTTTAAGCTGAACTTC
cdr3_aa: CASSSETPEFKLNF

cdr3_length: 14
j_call: TRBJ1-6
clone_size: .
v_call: TRBV6-5
d_call: .
cdr3_nt: TGTGCCAGCACTCCGCTAGAAGTTAATTCACCCCTCCACTTT
cdr3_aa: CASTPLEVNSPLHF

cdr3_length: 15
j_call: TRBJ1-4
clone_size: .
v_call: TRBV6-6
d_call: .
cdr3_nt: TGTGCCAGCAGAAACCCCGGGGGGGTTGGTGAAAAACTGTTTTTT
cdr3_aa: CASRNPGGVGEKLFF

cdr3_length: 13
j_call: TRBJ2-3
clone_size: .
v_call: TRBV6-6
d_call: .
cdr3_nt: TGTGCCAGCAGTTACGGGCCACCGGGGACGCAGTATTTT
cdr3_aa: CASSYGPPGTQYF

cdr3_length: 14
j_call: TRBJ2-3
clone_size: once
v_call: TRBV6-1
d_call: TRBD1
cdr3_nt: TGTGCCAGCAGAGCACAGGGGAGCACAGATACGCAGTATTTT
cdr3_aa: CASRAQGSTDTQYF

cdr3_length: 13
j_call: TRBJ2-3
clone_size: .
v_call: TRBV7-2
d_call: .
cdr3_nt: TGTGCCAACGCAAGGGGTAACGCAGATACGCAGTATTTT
cdr3_aa: CANARGNADTQYF

cdr3_length: 11
j_call: TRBJ2-1
clone_size: .
v_call: TRBV20-1
d_call: .
cdr3_nt: TGCAGTAAAGGATTCGGAAATGAGCAGTTCTTC
cdr3_aa: CSKGFGNEQFF

cdr3_length: 15
j_call: TRBJ2-7
clone_size: .
v_call: TRBV5-1
d_call: TRBD1
cdr3_nt: TGCGCCAGCAGCTCCACCGGGACAGGGGTGGTGGAGCAGTACTTC
cdr3_aa: CASSSTGTGVVEQYF

cdr3_length: 14
j_call: TRBJ2-5
clone_size: .
v_call: TRBV7-6
d_call: .
cdr3_nt: TGTGCCAGCAGCTTCTCGGCAGGGAGTGAGACCCAGTACTTC
cdr3_aa: CASSFSAGSETQYF

cdr3_length: 18
j_call: TRBJ2-2
clone_size: .
v_call: TRBV4-2
d_call: .
cdr3_nt: TGTGCCAGCAGCCAAGGTCTACTAGGTTCCGCGAACACCGGGGAGCTGTTTTTT
cdr3_aa: CASSQGLLGSANTGELFF

cdr3_length: 18
j_call: TRBJ1-5
clone_size: .
v_call: TRBV19
d_call: .
cdr3_nt: TGTGCCAGTAGTAAGGCGAGGTCGGGGGGCGCGAGCAATCAGCCCCAGCATTTT
cdr3_aa: CASSKARSGGASNQPQHF

cdr3_length: 18
j_call: TRBJ2-3
clone_size: .
v_call: TRBV5-1
d_call: TRBD2
cdr3_nt: TGCGCCAGCAGCTCGGGACTAGCGGGGGGACCTAGCACAGATACGCAGTATTTT
cdr3_aa: CASSSGLAGGPSTDTQYF

cdr3_length: 13
j_call: TRBJ1-1
clone_size: .
v_call: TRBV5-1
d_call: .
cdr3_nt: TGCGCCAGCAGCCCTGCAGGGCACACTGAAGCTTTCTTT
cdr3_aa: CASSPAGHTEAFF

cdr3_length: 14
j_call: TRBJ2-5
clone_size: .
v_call: TRBV5-4
d_call: .
cdr3_nt: TGTGCCAGCAGCTTGGCCGACAGGCAAGAGACCCAGTACTTC
cdr3_aa: CASSLADRQETQYF

cdr3_length: 15
j_call: TRBJ2-3
clone_size: .
v_call: TRBV19
d_call: TRBD2
cdr3_nt: TGTGCCAGTAGTTCGGGACTAGCGGGGGGAGATACGCAGTATTTT
cdr3_aa: CASSSGLAGGDTQYF

cdr3_length: 15
j_call: TRBJ2-7
clone_size: .
v_call: TRBV6-6
d_call: .
cdr3_nt: TGTGCCAGCAGTTACTCGCTAGCGCTTTCCTACGAGCAGTACTTC
cdr3_aa: CASSYSLALSYEQYF

cdr3_length: 16
j_call: TRBJ1-4
clone_size: .
v_call: TRBV18
d_call: .
cdr3_nt: TGTGCCAGCTCACCAAGACAGCCCTCAGTAGGGGAAAAACTGTTTTTT
cdr3_aa: CASSPRQPSVGEKLFF

cdr3_length: 16
j_call: TRBJ2-5
clone_size: .
v_call: TRBV7-2
d_call: .
cdr3_nt: TGTGCCAGCAGCTTAGAATTAGTAAGGCGGCAAGAGACCCAGTACTTC
cdr3_aa: CASSLELVRRQETQYF

cdr3_length: 14
j_call: TRBJ1-2
clone_size: .
v_call: TRBV30
d_call: TRBD1
cdr3_nt: TGTGCCTGGAGTGGCGGGCCAGGGGGTGCGTTTTTCACCTTC
cdr3_aa: CAWSGGPGGAFFTF

cdr3_length: 14
j_call: TRBJ1-2
clone_size: few
v_call: TRBV7-8
d_call: .
cdr3_nt: TGTGCCAGCAGCTTGATGCAGGGGAACTATGGCTACACCTTC
cdr3_aa: CASSLMQGNYGYTF

cdr3_length: 14
j_call: TRBJ1-5
clone_size: .
v_call: TRBV10-3
d_call: .
cdr3_nt: TGTGCCATCAGTGAATCAGTGGGAAATCAGCCCCAGCATTTT
cdr3_aa: CAISESVGNQPQHF

cdr3_length: 13
j_call: TRBJ1-2
clone_size: few
v_call: TRBV7-9
d_call: .
cdr3_nt: TGTGCCAGCAGCTTAGGGTTGGCCGCATCGGGAACCTTC
cdr3_aa: CASSLGLAASGTF

cdr3_length: 12
j_call: TRBJ1-5
clone_size: .
v_call: TRBV2
d_call: .
cdr3_nt: TGTGCCAGCAGAACTGACGAACAGCCCCAGCATTTT
cdr3_aa: CASRTDEQPQHF

cdr3_length: 15
j_call: TRBJ2-2
clone_size: few
v_call: TRBV10-1
d_call: TRBD1
cdr3_nt: TGCGCCAGCAGTGACGGGACAGGGAACACCGGGGAGCTGTTTTTT
cdr3_aa: CASSDGTGNTGELFF

cdr3_length: 15
j_call: TRBJ2-5
clone_size: .
v_call: TRBV9
d_call: .
cdr3_nt: TGTGCCAGCAGCTCCTCCGGGACCCCTCAAGAGACCCAGTACTTC
cdr3_aa: CASSSSGTPQETQYF

cdr3_length: 15
j_call: TRBJ2-5
clone_size: .
v_call: TRBV7-2
d_call: TRBD2
cdr3_nt: TGTGCCAGCAGCTTATTCGGGGGGGCCACAGAGACCCAGTACTTC
cdr3_aa: CASSLFGGATETQYF

cdr3_length: 15
j_call: TRBJ1-5
clone_size: .
v_call: TRBV25-1
d_call: TRBD1
cdr3_nt: TGTGCCAGCAGTGACGCAGGGGGAAGCAATCAGCCCCAGCATTTT
cdr3_aa: CASSDAGGSNQPQHF

cdr3_length: 15
j_call: TRBJ2-7
clone_size: .
v_call: TRBV6-5
d_call: TRBD1
cdr3_nt: TGTGCCAGCAGTTACAGGCTTGACAGGGTTTACGAGCAGTACTTC
cdr3_aa: CASSYRLDRVYEQYF

cdr3_length: 13
j_call: TRBJ2-1
clone_size: .
v_call: TRBV2
d_call: .
cdr3_nt: TGTGCCAGCAGAGTTCAAGGTGTAGTGGGGAAGTTCTTC
cdr3_aa: CASRVQGVVGKFF

cdr3_length: 14
j_call: TRBJ1-2
clone_size: .
v_call: TRBV6-5
d_call: .
cdr3_nt: TGTGCCAGCAGTTACGGGGGGCCGGGCTATGGCTACACCTTC
cdr3_aa: CASSYGGPGYGYTF

cdr3_length: 10
j_call: TRBJ1-1
clone_size: .
v_call: TRBV30
d_call: .
cdr3_nt: TGTGCCTGGTCTCGACCTGAAGCTTTCTTT
cdr3_aa: CAWSRPEAFF

cdr3_length: 13
j_call: TRBJ2-3
clone_size: once
v_call: TRBV19
d_call: .
cdr3_nt: TGTGCCAGTAGTCGGGTATGGACAGATACGCAGTATTTT
cdr3_aa: CASSRVWTDTQYF

cdr3_length: 16
j_call: TRBJ1-2
clone_size: .
v_call: TRBV11-2
d_call: .
cdr3_nt: TGTGCCAGCAGCTTAGTCACCGGGACAACCGGCGATGGCTACACCTTC
cdr3_aa: CASSLVTGTTGDGYTF

cdr3_length: 12
j_call: TRBJ1-5
clone_size: .
v_call: TRBV2
d_call: .
cdr3_nt: TGTGCCAGCAGCCTGGACGGTCAGCCCCAGCATTTT
cdr3_aa: CASSLDGQPQHF

cdr3_length: 13
j_call: TRBJ2-5
clone_size: .
v_call: TRBV6-5
d_call: .
cdr3_nt: TGTGCCAGCAGTCCCGGGACCGGAGAGACCCAGTACTTC
cdr3_aa: CASSPGTGETQYF

cdr3_length: 15
j_call: TRBJ1-5
clone_size: .
v_call: TRBV6-1
d_call: TRBD1
cdr3_nt: TGTGCCAGCAAAGAACAGGGGCTGAGCAATCAGCCCCAGCATTTT
cdr3_aa: CASKEQGLSNQPQHF

cdr3_length: 16
j_call: TRBJ1-6
clone_size: .
v_call: TRBV10-2
d_call: .
cdr3_nt: TGCGCCAGCAGAGACACAGGGCGGTGGAATAATTCACCCCTCCACTTT
cdr3_aa: CASRDTGRWNNSPLHF

cdr3_length: 14
j_call: TRBJ2-1
clone_size: .
v_call: TRBV30
d_call: .
cdr3_nt: TGTGCCTGGAGTCGTAGGGTCTCCTACAATGAGCAGTTCTTC
cdr3_aa: CAWSRRVSYNEQFF

cdr3_length: 15
j_call: TRBJ2-5
clone_size: .
v_call: TRBV7-9
d_call: .
cdr3_nt: TGTGCCAGCAGCCAACAACAGGGATGGCAAGAGACCCAGTACTTC
cdr3_aa: CASSQQQGWQETQYF